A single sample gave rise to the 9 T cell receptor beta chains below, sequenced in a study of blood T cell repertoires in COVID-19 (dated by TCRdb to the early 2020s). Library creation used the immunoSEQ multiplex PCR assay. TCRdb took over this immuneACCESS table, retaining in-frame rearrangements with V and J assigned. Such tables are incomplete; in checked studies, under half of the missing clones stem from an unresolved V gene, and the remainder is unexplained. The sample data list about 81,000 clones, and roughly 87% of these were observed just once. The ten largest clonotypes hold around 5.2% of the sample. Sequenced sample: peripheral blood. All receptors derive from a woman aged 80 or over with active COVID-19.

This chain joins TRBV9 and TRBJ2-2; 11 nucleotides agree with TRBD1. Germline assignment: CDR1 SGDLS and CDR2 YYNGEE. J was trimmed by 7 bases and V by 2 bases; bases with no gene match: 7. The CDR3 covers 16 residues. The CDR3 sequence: CASSVWTGGAGGELFF. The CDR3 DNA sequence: TGTGCCAGCAGCGTTTGGACAGGGGGCGCCGGCGGGGAGCTGTTTTTT.

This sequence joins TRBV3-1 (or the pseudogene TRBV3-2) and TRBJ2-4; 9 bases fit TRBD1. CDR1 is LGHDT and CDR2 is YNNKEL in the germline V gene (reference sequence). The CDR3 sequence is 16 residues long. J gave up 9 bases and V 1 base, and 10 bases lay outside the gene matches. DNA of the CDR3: TGTGCCAGCAGCCAAGCCTTCCGGGACAGGGACGGCATTCAGTACTTC. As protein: CASSQAFRDRDGIQYF.

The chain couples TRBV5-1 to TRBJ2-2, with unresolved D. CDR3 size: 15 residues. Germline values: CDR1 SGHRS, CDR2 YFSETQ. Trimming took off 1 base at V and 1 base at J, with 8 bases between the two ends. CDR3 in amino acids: CASSLPPGNTGELFF. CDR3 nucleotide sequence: TGCGCCAGCAGCTTGCCTCCAGGGAACACCGGGGAGCTGTTTTTT.

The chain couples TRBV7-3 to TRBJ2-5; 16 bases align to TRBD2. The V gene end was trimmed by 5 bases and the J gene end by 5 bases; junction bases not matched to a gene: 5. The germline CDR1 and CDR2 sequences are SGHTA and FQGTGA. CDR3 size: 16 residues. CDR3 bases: TGTGCCAGCAGCCCCGGGACTAGCGGGAGGGGGGAGACCCAGTACTTC. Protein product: CASSPGTSGRGETQYF.

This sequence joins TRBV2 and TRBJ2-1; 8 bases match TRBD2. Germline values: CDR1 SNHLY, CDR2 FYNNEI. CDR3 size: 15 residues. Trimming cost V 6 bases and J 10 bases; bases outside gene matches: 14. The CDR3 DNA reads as TGTGCCAGCAGGGAGACTAGCGTGAAGGCGAGCGAGCAGTTCTTC. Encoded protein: CASRETSVKASEQFF.

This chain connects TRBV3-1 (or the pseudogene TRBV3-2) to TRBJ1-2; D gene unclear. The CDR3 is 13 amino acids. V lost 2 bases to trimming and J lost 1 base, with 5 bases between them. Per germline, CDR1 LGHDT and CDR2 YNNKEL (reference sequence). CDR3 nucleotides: TGTGCCAGCAGCCAAATGAGTAACTATGGCTACACCTTC. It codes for CASSQMSNYGYTF.

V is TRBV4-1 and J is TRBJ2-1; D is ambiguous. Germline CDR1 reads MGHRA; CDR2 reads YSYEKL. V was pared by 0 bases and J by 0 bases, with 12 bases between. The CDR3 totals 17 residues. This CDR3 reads CASSQDGAPSSYNEQFF. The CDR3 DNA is TGCGCCAGCAGCCAAGATGGTGCCCCGAGCTCCTACAATGAGCAGTTCTTC.

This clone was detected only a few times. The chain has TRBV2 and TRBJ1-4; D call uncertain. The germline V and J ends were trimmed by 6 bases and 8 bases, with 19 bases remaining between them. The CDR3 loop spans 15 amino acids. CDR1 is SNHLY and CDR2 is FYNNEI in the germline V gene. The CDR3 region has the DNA TGTGCCAGCAGACTTGAGGGCTTAGAATACGAAAAACTGTTTTTT. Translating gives CASRLEGLEYEKLFF.

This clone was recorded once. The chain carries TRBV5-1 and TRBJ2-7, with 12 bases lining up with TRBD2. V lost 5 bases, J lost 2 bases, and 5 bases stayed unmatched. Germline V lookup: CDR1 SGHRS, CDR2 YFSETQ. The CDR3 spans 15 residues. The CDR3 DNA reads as TGCGCCAGCAGAACCGGACTAGCGGGAACCTACGAGCAGTACTTC. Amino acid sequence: CASRTGLAGTYEQYF.